A selection of T cell receptor beta chains follows, all from one sample in a study of blood T cell repertoires in COVID-19. The assay was immunoSEQ multiplex PCR, and TCRdb's table has in-frame clones only and misses some. The table has 260,000 or so clones, over 75% seen once. Sequencing was performed on PBMCs or T cells enriched from blood (not recorded which). All receptors derive from a man aged 18 to 29 who had recovered from COVID-19. Both conserved end residues are part of each CDR3.

v_call	cdr3_aa
TRBV6-4	CASSDVGTDSGYTF
TRBV14	CASSYRGSSEKLFF
TRBV7-6	CASSHRASGGPNTGELFF
TRBV5-1	CASSTWTGSGNTIYF
TRBV18	CASSPPTGSNEKLFF
TRBV3-1/TRBV3-2	CASSQAGTYEQYF
TRBV5-1	CASRMIATGLNNEQFF
TRBV11-2	CASSSQGNEQFF
TRBV19	CASSITGTGGFYEQYF
TRBV28	CASWDSSNQPQHF
TRBV10-3	CATLVAGGMLGTDTQYF
TRBV5-1	CASSLYLAGTSTDTQYF
TRBV27	CASSLRRADYEQYF
TRBV10-2	CASSTGTGHTGELFF
TRBV29-1	CSVSTSSAKNIQYF
TRBV4-1	CASGRQPDQPQHF
TRBV6-6	CASSKGTGSSGNTIYF
TRBV19	CATKVAGDSYEQYF
TRBV5-4	CASRSGTGIDSPLHF
TRBV4-1	CASSDSPVVDTQYF
TRBV4-1	CASSQGLAGSLSYEQYF
TRBV7-9	CASSLESMGYTF
TRBV7-6	CASSLSGRGETQYF
TRBV2	CASSGRGVSGGELFF
TRBV7-2	CASSPRGLAGGSRSNEQFF
TRBV11-2	CASSFPTGGRFTEAFF
TRBV21-1	CASSPGTPNYGYTF
TRBV19	CASSSSGSVNEQFF
TRBV9	CASSWGLSGPGANVLTF
TRBV7-2	CASSFLGGGYGYTF
TRBV28	CASSLGTGATPYEQYF
TRBV7-2	CASSPGTGGYNSPLHF
TRBV28	CASSFRTSGRGETQYF
TRBV6-1	CASSEATNGNSPLHF
TRBV28	CASTPLRGTIMNTEAFF
TRBV5-4	CASSGMGGQLLSGANVLTF
TRBV28	CASSRLSGRALNEQFF
TRBV19	CASSQTGDSYEQYF
TRBV19	CASSIARDRRMNTEAFF
TRBV2	CASSAGRGYEQYF
TRBV15	CATSKDRPTEAFF
TRBV7-6	CASSLGGRNTDTQYF